The rows below give T cell receptor beta chains drawn from one sample of a study of neurological immune-mediated disorders. A single record per CDR3 protein comes from TCRdb applying MiXCR to the 5' RACE reads. The sample consists of tens of thousands of distinct CDR3 sequences, about 5.6% of them appearing once. Sample: CD4+ T cells from blood. Receptors were obtained from a young woman with multiple sclerosis. Both conserved end residues are part of each CDR3. The D gene is left open where the match is weak. A row's size may be missing; if present it is once, few, many or a size class.

clone_size j_call v_call d_call cdr3_aa cdr3_nt
many TRBJ1-2 TRBV5-1 TRBD1 CASSRDSSYNYGYTF TGCGCCAGCAGCAGGGACAGCAGCTACAACTATGGCTACACCTTC
many TRBJ1-6 TRBV7-2 NA CASSPLMGVYNSPLHF TGTGCCAGCAGCCCCCTGATGGGTGTCTATAATTCACCCCTCCACTTT
NA TRBJ1-2 TRBV6-6 TRBD1 CASSSGTGGDGYTF TGTGCCAGCAGCTCCGGGACAGGGGGTGATGGCTACACCTTC
NA TRBJ1-1 TRBV14 NA CASSPWRREHLF TGTGCCAGCAGTCCCTGGCGGAGGGAGCACCTCTTT
few TRBJ1-2 TRBV29-1 NA CSVEVVRQRGYTF TGCAGCGTTGAAGTCGTCAGGCAAAGGGGCTACACCTTC
many TRBJ2-7 TRBV7-9 TRBD1 CASSSTGGSYEQYF TGTGCCAGCAGCTCGACAGGGGGCTCCTACGAGCAGTACTTC
many TRBJ2-4 TRBV29-1 NA CSVVNSGVGIQYF TGCAGCGTTGTAAACTCAGGGGTGGGCATTCAGTACTTC
many TRBJ2-2 TRBV20-1 TRBD1 CSARQGRTGELFF TGCAGTGCAAGACAGGGGCGCACCGGGGAGCTGTTTTTT
few TRBJ1-1 TRBV6-6 NA CATTPGTAITEAFF TGTGCCACGACACCCGGGACGGCAATCACTGAAGCTTTCTTT
many TRBJ2-7 TRBV7-2 TRBD1 CASSQRDRASYEQYF TGTGCCAGCAGCCAAAGGGACAGGGCGTCCTACGAGCAGTACTTC
many TRBJ2-4 TRBV10-2 NA CASSVELAKNIQYF TGCGCCAGCAGTGTTGAGCTAGCCAAAAACATTCAGTACTTC
many TRBJ1-4 TRBV10-3 TRBD1 CAISAGTGQGGEKLFF TGTGCCATCAGTGCCGGGACCGGACAGGGTGGCGAAAAACTGTTTTTT
many TRBJ2-5 TRBV7-9 NA CASSLLTGSGQETQYF TGTGCCAGCAGCTTACTTACGGGGAGTGGCCAAGAGACCCAGTACTTC
many TRBJ2-3 TRBV10-3 NA CAISDADTQYF TGTGCCATCAGTGATGCAGATACGCAGTATTTT
many TRBJ1-2 TRBV20-1 TRBD1 CSLSPGQGVDYGYTF TGCAGTCTTTCCCCGGGACAGGGTGTCGACTATGGCTACACCTTC
many TRBJ1-4 TRBV20-1 TRBD1 CSARPKGQALSIATNEKLFF TGCAGTGCTAGGCCTAAGGGACAGGCCCTCTCTATAGCAACTAATGAAAAACTGTTTTTT
many TRBJ1-4 TRBV7-2 TRBD1 CASSRDRIATNEKLFF TGTGCCAGCAGCCGGGACAGGATCGCAACTAATGAAAAACTGTTTTTT
many TRBJ1-2 TRBV3-1 NA CASSQAGVIYGYTF TGTGCCAGCAGCCAAGCAGGCGTGATCTATGGCTACACCTTC
NA TRBJ2-2 TRBV9 NA CASRQGYTGELFF TGTGCCAGCAGGCAGGGGTACACCGGGGAGCTGTTTTTT
NA TRBJ2-2 TRBV20-1 NA CSAPGTRGAGELFF TGCAGTGCACCGGGGACCAGGGGGGCCGGGGAGCTGTTTTTT
many TRBJ1-1 TRBV29-1 NA CTVTGPFTEAFF TGCACCGTTACAGGGCCCTTTACTGAAGCTTTCTTT
many TRBJ1-1 TRBV29-1 NA CSVVNQGGWAEAFF TGCAGCGTGGTCAATCAGGGTGGATGGGCTGAAGCTTTCTTT
many TRBJ1-5 TRBV20-1 NA CSARDPVDPSQPQHF TGCAGTGCTAGAGATCCGGTGGACCCCAGTCAGCCCCAGCATTTT
many TRBJ2-1 TRBV7-3 NA CASSLMPRSSYNEQFF TGTGCCAGCAGCTTAATGCCCCGGAGCTCCTACAATGAGCAGTTCTTC
many TRBJ1-1 TRBV20-1 TRBD1 CSAEDRGKGTEAFF TGCAGTGCTGAGGACAGGGGTAAGGGCACTGAAGCTTTCTTT
many TRBJ2-5 TRBV18 NA CASSPRRGRETQYF TGTGCCAGCTCACCGCGGCGGGGGCGGGAGACCCAGTACTTC
many TRBJ1-4 TRBV15 TRBD1 CATSSAPGTGRFSEGNEKLFF TGTGCCACCAGCAGCGCCCCCGGGACAGGGCGTTTTTCGGAGGGGAATGAAAAACTGTTTTTT
many TRBJ1-5 TRBV4-3 NA CASSLEYGGGNQPQHF TGCGCCAGCAGCCTCGAATATGGTGGGGGTAATCAGCCCCAGCATTTT
many TRBJ2-1 TRBV29-1 TRBD2 CSVGGGAAGTSSDEQFF TGCAGCGTTGGGGGGGGCGCAGCCGGGACTAGCTCCGATGAGCAGTTCTTC
many TRBJ2-1 TRBV27 NA CASSLREWVNEQFF TGTGCCAGCAGTCTACGGGAGTGGGTCAATGAGCAGTTCTTC
NA TRBJ1-5 TRBV7-8 NA CASGPGGAGNQPQHF TGTGCCAGCGGCCCGGGGGGGGCCGGCAATCAGCCCCAGCATTTT
NA TRBJ2-2 TRBV20-1 NA CSGRDSLNTGELFF TGCAGTGGTAGAGACAGTCTCAACACCGGGGAGCTGTTTTTT
many TRBJ1-1 TRBV5-1 NA CASSPGDILNTEAFF TGCGCCAGCAGCCCCGGGGACATCTTGAACACTGAAGCTTTCTTT
many TRBJ2-3 TRBV7-2 NA CASNAARADTQYF TGTGCCAGCAACGCCGCTAGGGCGGATACGCAGTATTTT
medium-sized TRBJ1-5 TRBV7-2 NA CASSLARQPGNQPQHF TGTGCCAGCAGCTTAGCGCGGCAGCCAGGCAATCAGCCCCAGCATTTT
many TRBJ1-2 TRBV12-3/TRBV12-4 NA CASRQGNYGYTF TGTGCCAGCAGACAGGGTAACTATGGCTACACCTTC
many TRBJ2-7 TRBV5-4 NA CASSRTGPGGEQYF TGTGCCAGCAGCAGAACGGGGCCAGGAGGCGAGCAGTACTTC
many TRBJ1-2 TRBV5-1 NA CASSGSYGYTF TGCGCCAGCAGCGGCAGCTATGGCTACACCTTC
NA TRBJ2-1 TRBV2 TRBD1 CASSGNPGQGFNEQFF TGTGCCAGCAGTGGGAATCCGGGACAGGGTTTCAATGAGCAGTTCTTC
many TRBJ1-5 TRBV20-1 NA CSAREPGGGDQPQHF TGCAGTGCTAGAGAACCGGGGGGAGGGGATCAGCCCCAGCATTTT
many TRBJ2-1 TRBV28 NA CASSWGVLGTEGEQFF TGTGCCAGCAGTTGGGGAGTTTTGGGGACCGAGGGTGAGCAGTTCTTC
many TRBJ1-1 TRBV2 NA CASKEGVGTEAFF TGTGCCAGCAAGGAGGGGGTCGGGACTGAAGCTTTCTTT
many TRBJ2-1 TRBV7-2 NA CASSLLGRYNEQFF TGTGCCAGCAGCTTACTCGGCAGGTACAATGAGCAGTTCTTC
few TRBJ1-1 TRBV5-1 NA CASSHLQKTMNTEAFF TGCGCCAGCAGCCATTTACAGAAAACAATGAACACTGAAGCTTTCTTT
many TRBJ1-6 TRBV20-1 NA CSARDRGRGSPLHF TGCAGTGCTAGGGATCGGGGGCGTGGTTCACCCCTCCACTTT
many TRBJ2-3 TRBV7-2 NA CASRRTSSTDTQYF TGTGCCAGCAGGAGGACGAGTAGCACAGATACGCAGTATTTT